A single T cell receptor (beta chain) is shown here with its context. The table came from immunoSEQ multiplex PCR; TCRdb's copy has only in-frame clones and leaves some out. The sample comprises about 110,000 clones, 80% to 90% of which are singletons, and roughly 2.3% rests with the top ten. The CDR3 extends over 15 amino acids. The data stem from a study of blood T cell repertoires in COVID-19. The receptor was isolated from a human donor in a cohort sampled during active COVID-19. The chain uses TRBV21-1 and TRBJ2-2; TRBD2, as called in the table, went unchecked against the DNA. TRBV21-1 is described as a pseudogene. The source material was peripheral blood. The CDR3: CASSVAEAGWGELFF. CDR3 coding DNA: TGTGCCAGCAGTGTCGCGGAGGCAGGTTGGGGGGAGCTGTTTTTT.